Sequencing of this TCR beta chain was carried out in a study of cytomegalovirus exposure and HLA in healthy donors. Study details: A data release that came early held 75 million to 85 million unique TCRs from HLA-typed donors. General study results and limits: TCR beta chain V- and J-gene trimming was linked, in a later analysis, to a missense variant in DCLRE1C. The study reported that TCR beta sequences accurately predicted HLA-A and HLA-B alleles in most subjects.

Use of 60 Vbeta and 13 Jbeta primers characterized the PCR. The data were produced by immunoSEQ multiplex PCR, yet TCRdb's version contains in-frame clones alone and is incomplete. The data contain approximately 200,000 clones, 75% to 85% of them singletons. This CDR3 has 12 residues. Worth noting for this clone: What it recognizes is unknown.

Source material: PBMCs. The sequence was obtained from a woman aged 18-30 years in good health and CMV-seropositive. V gene TRBV1 combines with J gene TRBJ2-5; the tabulated D call, TRBD2, remains unverified against the DNA. TRBV1 is labeled a pseudogene. This CDR3 reads CTSKRLQETQYF. For the CDR3, the DNA is TGCACCAGCAAGCGACTGCAAGAGACCCAGTACTTC.